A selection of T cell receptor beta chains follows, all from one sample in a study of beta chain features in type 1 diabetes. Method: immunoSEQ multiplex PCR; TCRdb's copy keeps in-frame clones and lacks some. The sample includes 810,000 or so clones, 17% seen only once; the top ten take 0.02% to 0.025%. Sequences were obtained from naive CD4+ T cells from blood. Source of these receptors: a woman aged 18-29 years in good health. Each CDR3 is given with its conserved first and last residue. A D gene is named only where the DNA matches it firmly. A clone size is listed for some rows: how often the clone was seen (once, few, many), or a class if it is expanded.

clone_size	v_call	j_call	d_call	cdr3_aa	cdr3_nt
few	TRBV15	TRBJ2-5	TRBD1	CATSREGQGGETQYF	TGTGCCACCAGCAGAGAGGGACAGGGCGGGGAGACCCAGTACTTC
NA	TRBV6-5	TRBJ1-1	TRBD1	CASSRQGRNTEAFF	TGTGCCAGCAGCAGACAGGGGCGAAACACTGAAGCTTTCTTT
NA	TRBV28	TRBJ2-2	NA	CASSMPGRLYTGELFF	TGTGCCAGCAGTATGCCGGGCCGTTTGTACACCGGGGAGCTGTTTTTT
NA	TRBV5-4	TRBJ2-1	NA	CASGPQTYNEQFF	TGTGCCAGTGGACCACAGACCTACAATGAGCAGTTCTTC
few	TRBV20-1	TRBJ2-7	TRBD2	CSAPREYEQYF	TGCAGTGCCCCGCGGGAGTACGAGCAGTACTTC
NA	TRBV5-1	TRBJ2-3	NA	CASTYLSGSTDTQYF	TGCGCCAGCACCTATTTGAGCGGGAGCACAGATACGCAGTATTTT
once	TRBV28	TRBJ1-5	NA	CASSLEQGNQPQHF	TGTGCCAGCAGTTTGGAACAGGGCAATCAGCCCCAGCATTTT
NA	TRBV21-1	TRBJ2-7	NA	CASSTGQARVEEQYF	TGTGCCAGCAGCACCGGACAGGCCAGGGTTGAAGAGCAGTACTTC
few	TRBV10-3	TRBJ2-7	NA	CATGSKTYEQYF	TGTGCCACGGGGTCCAAAACCTACGAGCAGTACTTC
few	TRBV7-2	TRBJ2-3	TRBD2	CASSLGGAGSADTQYF	TGTGCCAGCAGCTTAGGCGGAGCGGGAAGCGCGGATACGCAGTATTTT
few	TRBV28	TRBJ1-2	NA	CASRTTVDYGYTF	TGTGCCAGCAGGACGACGGTAGACTATGGCTACACCTTC
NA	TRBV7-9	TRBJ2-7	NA	CASSTTESYEQYF	TGTGCCAGCAGCACGACAGAGTCCTACGAGCAGTACTTC
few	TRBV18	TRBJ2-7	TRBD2	CASSSSGTYEQYF	TGTGCCAGCTCATCGAGCGGGACCTACGAGCAGTACTTC
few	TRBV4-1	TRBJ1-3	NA	CASSQGHSSGNTIYF	TGCGCCAGCAGCCAAGGCCACAGCTCTGGAAACACCATATATTTT
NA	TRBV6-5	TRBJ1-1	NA	CASSYSIQGSTEAFF	TGTGCCAGCAGTTACTCGATTCAGGGGTCGACTGAAGCTTTCTTT
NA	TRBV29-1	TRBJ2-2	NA	CSVDGVTNTGELFF	TGCAGCGTTGATGGGGTTACGAACACCGGGGAGCTGTTTTTT
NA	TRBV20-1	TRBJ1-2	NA	CSAPFIGYTF	TGCAGTGCACCCTTTATTGGCTACACCTTC
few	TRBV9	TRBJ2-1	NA	CASSNTPDDEQFF	TGTGCCAGCAGCAACACCCCCGACGATGAGCAGTTCTTC
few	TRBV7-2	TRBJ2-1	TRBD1	CASSTGTGGYNEQFF	TGTGCCAGCAGCACCGGGACAGGGGGGTACAATGAGCAGTTCTTC
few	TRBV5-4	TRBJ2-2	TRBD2	CASSRLAGADTGELFF	TGTGCCAGCAGCAGACTAGCGGGAGCCGACACCGGGGAGCTGTTTTTT
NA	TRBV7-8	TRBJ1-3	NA	CASSKGGRNTIYF	TGTGCCAGCAGCAAGGGGGGGCGGAACACCATATATTTT
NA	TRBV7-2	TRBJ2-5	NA	CASSQGLQETQYF	TGTGCCAGCAGCCAAGGGCTCCAAGAGACCCAGTACTTC
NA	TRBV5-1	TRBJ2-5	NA	CASSLRGTAKETQYF	TGCGCCAGCAGCTTGCGGGGGACAGCTAAAGAGACCCAGTACTTC
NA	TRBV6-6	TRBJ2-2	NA	CASSYFGQSGELFF	TGTGCCAGCAGTTACTTCGGACAATCCGGGGAGCTGTTTTTT
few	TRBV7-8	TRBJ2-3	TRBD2	CASSLNSGRLDTQYF	TGTGCCAGCAGCTTAAATAGCGGGAGATTAGATACGCAGTATTTT
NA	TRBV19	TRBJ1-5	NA	CASGEQPQHF	TGTGCCTCAGGCGAACAGCCCCAGCATTTT
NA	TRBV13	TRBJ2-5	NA	CASSLRQLETQYF	TGTGCCAGCAGCTTAAGACAGCTTGAAACCCAGTACTTC
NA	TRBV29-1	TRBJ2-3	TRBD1	CSVALGQGVWDTQYF	TGTAGCGTTGCACTGGGACAGGGTGTTTGGGATACGCAGTATTTT
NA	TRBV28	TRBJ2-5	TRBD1	CASRGTGQETQYF	TGTGCCAGCAGGGGGACAGGCCAAGAGACCCAGTACTTC
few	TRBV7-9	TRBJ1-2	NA	CASSLSLVANYGYTF	TGTGCCAGCAGCTTGTCCCTCGTGGCTAACTATGGCTACACCTTC
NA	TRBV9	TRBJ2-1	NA	CASSVSGIAYNEQFF	TGTGCCAGCAGCGTATCCGGGATTGCTTACAATGAGCAGTTCTTC
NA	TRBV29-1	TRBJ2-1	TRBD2	CSVEPGLQNEQFF	TGCAGCGTCGAACCGGGACTACAAAATGAGCAGTTCTTC
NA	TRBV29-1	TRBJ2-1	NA	CSVAPVSYNEQFF	TGCAGCGTTGCCCCGGTCTCCTACAATGAGCAGTTCTTC
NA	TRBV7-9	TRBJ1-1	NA	CASSFFLNTEAFF	TGTGCCAGCAGCTTTTTTTTGAACACTGAAGCTTTCTTT
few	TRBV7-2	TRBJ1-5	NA	CASSPRNRVGQPQHF	TGTGCCAGCAGCCCACGCAACAGGGTGGGGCAGCCCCAGCATTTT
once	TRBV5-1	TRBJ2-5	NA	CASSLATYQETQYF	TGCGCCAGCAGCTTGGCAACTTACCAAGAGACCCAGTACTTC
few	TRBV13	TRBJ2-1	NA	CASSLAASSSYNEQFF	TGTGCCAGCAGCTTAGCGGCTAGCAGCTCCTACAATGAGCAGTTCTTC
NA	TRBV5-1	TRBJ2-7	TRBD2	CASSLRTSGVSYEQYF	TGCGCCAGCAGCCTACGGACTAGCGGGGTCTCCTACGAGCAGTACTTC
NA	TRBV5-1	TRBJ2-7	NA	CASSLGLDYYEQYF	TGCGCCAGCAGCTTGGGCCTTGACTACTACGAGCAGTACTTC
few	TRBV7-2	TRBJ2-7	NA	CASSLGSGVDEQYF	TGTGCCAGCAGCTTAGGTTCAGGGGTCGACGAGCAGTACTTC
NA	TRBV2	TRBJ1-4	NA	CASSPRDEKLFF	TGTGCCAGCAGCCCGAGAGATGAAAAACTGTTTTTT
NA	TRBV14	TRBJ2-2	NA	CASSPGRNTGELFF	TGTGCCAGCAGCCCGGGCCGTAACACCGGGGAGCTGTTTTTT
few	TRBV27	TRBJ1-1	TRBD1	CASSLTGIMNTEAFF	TGTGCCAGCAGTTTGACAGGGATTATGAACACTGAAGCTTTCTTT
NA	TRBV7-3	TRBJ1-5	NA	CASSLDRDQPQHF	TGTGCCAGCAGCTTAGACAGAGATCAGCCCCAGCATTTT
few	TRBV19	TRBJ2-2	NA	CASSRVTAGELFF	TGTGCCAGCTCCAGGGTGACCGCCGGGGAGCTGTTTTTT
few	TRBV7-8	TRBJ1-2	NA	CASSTAHNNYGYTF	TGTGCCAGCAGCACCGCACACAACAACTATGGCTACACCTTC
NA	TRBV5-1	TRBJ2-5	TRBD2	CASSLGASGRSETQYF	TGCGCCAGCAGCTTGGGGGCTAGCGGGAGGTCAGAGACCCAGTACTTC
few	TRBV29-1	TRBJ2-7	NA	CSGTLGYEQYF	TGCAGCGGCACACTAGGGTACGAGCAGTACTTC
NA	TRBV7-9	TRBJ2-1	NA	CASSLEGGNEQFF	TGTGCCAGCAGCTTAGAAGGGGGCAATGAGCAGTTCTTC
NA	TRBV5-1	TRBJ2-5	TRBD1	CASSPGARDRGETQYF	TGCGCCAGCAGCCCGGGGGCCCGCGACAGGGGAGAGACCCAGTACTTC
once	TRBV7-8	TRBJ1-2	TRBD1	CASSLGAFGTAYGYTF	TGTGCCAGCAGCTTAGGAGCGTTCGGGACAGCCTATGGCTACACCTTC
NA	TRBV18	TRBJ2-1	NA	CASRPDFHNEQFF	TGTGCCAGCCGACCGGACTTTCACAATGAGCAGTTCTTC
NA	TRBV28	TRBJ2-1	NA	CASSLSGKQFF	TGTGCCAGCAGTTTAAGCGGTAAGCAGTTCTTC
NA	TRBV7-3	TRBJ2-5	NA	CASSLDRDSETQYF	TGTGCCAGCAGCTTAGACCGGGACTCGGAGACCCAGTACTTC
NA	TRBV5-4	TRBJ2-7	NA	CASSNTGTGGNEQYF	TGTGCCAGCAGCAATACAGGGACGGGTGGCAACGAGCAGTACTTC
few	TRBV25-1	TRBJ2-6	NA	CASSEISGANVLTF	TGTGCCAGCAGTGAAATATCTGGGGCCAACGTCCTGACTTTC
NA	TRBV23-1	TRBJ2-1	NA	CASSRPGWERNEQFF	TGCGCCAGCAGTCGGCCTGGGTGGGAGAGGAATGAGCAGTTCTTC
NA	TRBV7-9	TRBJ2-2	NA	CASSSSRGSAGELFF	TGTGCCAGCAGCAGCTCTCGTGGTTCAGCGGGGGAGCTGTTTTTT